These T cell receptor beta chains were read from a single sample in a study of Graves' ophthalmopathy and Graves' hyperthyroidism. Using its own MiXCR run on the multiplex PCR reads, TCRdb lists one record per CDR3 protein. Of 1 million to 1.3 million distinct CDR3 sequences listed, 35% to 45% were seen once; the top ten hold over 8.5%. The sample was peripheral blood or thyroid tissue (not recorded which). The receptors here all came from an adult man with Graves' hyperthyroidism. The CDR3 runs from the conserved cysteine through the conserved F or W. D genes are given only for firm matches. Size is omitted from some rows. Given values are once, few, many or a class for expanded clones.

abundance | j_gene | v_gene | d_gene | CDR3aa | CDR3nt
. | TRBJ2-5 | TRBV7-8 | . | CASSRCAGTQYF | TGTGCCAGCAGCCGATGCGCGGGGACCCAGTACTTC
many | TRBJ2-7 | TRBV10-3 | TRBD1 | CAISGGQGVSSYEQYF | TGTGCCATCAGCGGTGGACAGGGGGTTAGCTCCTACGAGCAGTACTTC
. | TRBJ1-3 | TRBV7-2 | . | CASSLWWGTGNSGNTIYF | TGTGCCAGCAGCTTATGGTGGGGTACGGGAAACTCTGGAAACACCATATATTTT
. | TRBJ2-7 | TRBV28 | . | CASNRVGRFYEQYF | TGTGCCAGCAACAGGGTCGGTAGATTCTACGAGCAGTACTTC
. | TRBJ1-4 | TRBV12-3/TRBV12-4 | . | CASTWGASNEKLFF | TGTGCCAGCACTTGGGGGGCTTCTAATGAAAAACTGTTTTTT
. | TRBJ1-1 | TRBV2 | . | CANTGHPNTEAFF | TGTGCCAATACGGGACACCCGAACACTGAAGCTTTCTTT
few | TRBJ2-3 | TRBV24-1 | TRBD2 | CATGRGGQGRDTQYF | TGTGCCACCGGACGGGGGGGCCAAGGAAGAGATACGCAGTATTTT
many | TRBJ2-7 | TRBV5-1 | TRBD2 | CASAPGTSGSHEQYF | TGCGCCAGCGCCCCCGGGACTAGCGGGAGCCACGAGCAGTACTTC
few | TRBJ1-2 | TRBV10-2 | TRBD1 | CASSEPDRQLRYGYTF | TGCGCCAGCAGTGAGCCGGACAGGCAGTTACGCTATGGCTACACCTTC
many | TRBJ1-1 | TRBV9 | . | CASSVALVTEAFF | TGTGCCAGCAGCGTAGCTCTCGTCACTGAAGCTTTCTTT
few | TRBJ1-2 | TRBV10-3 | . | CAISESSNGGYGYTF | TGTGCCATCAGTGAGTCGTCTAATGGGGGCTATGGCTACACCTTC
many | TRBJ1-6 | TRBV10-1 | . | CASSINKNSPLHF | TGCGCCAGCAGCATCAACAAGAATTCACCCCTCCACTTT
few | TRBJ2-7 | TRBV4-3 | . | CASSQDLGGLGGDEQYF | TGCGCCAGCAGCCAAGATCTGGGGGGCCTAGGTGGTGACGAGCAGTACTTC
. | TRBJ1-6 | TRBV12-3/TRBV12-4 | . | CASSADSYNSPLHF | TGTGCCAGCAGCGCAGACAGTTATAATTCACCCCTCCACTTT
. | TRBJ2-5 | TRBV5-8 | . | CASSQEVQYF | TGCGCCAGCAGCCAAGAGGTCCAGTACTTC
. | TRBJ1-2 | TRBV5-6 | . | CASSLDVRGSGYTF | TGTGCCAGCAGCTTAGATGTTAGGGGGAGTGGCTACACCTTC
many | TRBJ1-5 | TRBV6-5 | . | CASSFKPSGQPQHF | TGTGCCAGCAGTTTCAAACCCTCCGGTCAGCCCCAGCATTTT
. | TRBJ1-4 | TRBV25-1 | TRBD1 | CASSESQGANEKLFF | TGTGCCAGCAGTGAATCACAGGGGGCTAATGAAAAACTGTTTTTT
. | TRBJ2-7 | TRBV29-1 | . | CSVYPTVYF | TGCAGCGTTTACCCAACAGTTTACTTC
once | TRBJ1-2 | TRBV7-9 | . | CASSLALVRGNLLGYTF | TGTGCCAGCAGCTTAGCGCTTGTCAGGGGTAATCTTCTAGGCTACACCTTC
many | TRBJ2-5 | TRBV19 | . | CASSLRTRLAAQETQYF | TGTGCCAGTAGTTTGCGGACTCGGCTAGCAGCACAAGAGACCCAGTACTTC
. | TRBJ2-5 | TRBV20-1 | TRBD2 | CSASSGGRKETQYF | TGCAGTGCTAGTTCCGGGGGGAGAAAGGAGACCCAGTACTTC
many | TRBJ1-1 | TRBV15 | . | CATSRERRTQRQVAFF | TGTGCCACCAGCAGAGAACGAAGGACTCAACGCCAGGTCGCTTTCTTT
. | TRBJ1-1 | TRBV29-1 | . | CSLASRGGTEAFF | TGCAGCTTAGCTTCCAGGGGCGGAACTGAAGCTTTCTTT
few | TRBJ2-7 | TRBV7-9 | . | CASSLLGVKYEQYF | TGTGCCAGCAGTTTACTGGGAGTGAAGTACGAGCAGTACTTC
many | TRBJ1-2 | TRBV6-5 | . | CASSYFADGYTF | TGTGCCAGCAGTTACTTCGCGGACGGCTACACCTTC
many | TRBJ2-5 | TRBV12-3/TRBV12-4 | . | CASSPTSMAKTQYF | TGTGCCAGCAGTCCAACTAGCATGGCGAAGACCCAGTACTTC
many | TRBJ1-1 | TRBV20-1 | . | CSAIDPPVTEAFF | TGCAGTGCTATCGACCCCCCGGTCACTGAAGCTTTCTTT
. | TRBJ2-2 | TRBV11-2 | . | CASSLLAGMILRELFF | TGTGCCAGCAGCTTATTGGCAGGGATGATTCTACGGGAGCTGTTTTTT
. | TRBJ2-2 | TRBV5-5 | TRBD1 | CASSLRQGAVDTGELFF | TGTGCCAGCAGCTTAAGACAGGGGGCCGTCGACACCGGGGAGCTGTTTTTT
. | TRBJ1-1 | TRBV20-1 | TRBD1 | CSAGAQGGTEAFF | TGCAGTGCTGGGGCGCAGGGGGGGACTGAAGCTTTCTTT
many | TRBJ2-6 | TRBV10-3 | TRBD1 | CAISGGTGQVAGANVLTF | TGTGCCATCAGTGGGGGAACGGGACAGGTTGCTGGGGCCAACGTCCTGACTTTC
once | TRBJ2-1 | TRBV10-3 | . | CAISGGPSRYYNEQFF | TGTGCCATCAGTGGGGGGCCCTCAAGATATTACAATGAGCAGTTCTTC
few | TRBJ1-5 | TRBV28 | TRBD1 | CASSSGTGAHQPQHF | TGTGCCAGCAGTTCCGGGACAGGGGCGCATCAGCCCCAGCATTTT
. | TRBJ2-5 | TRBV30 | . | CAWTGQETQYF | TGTGCCTGGACAGGGCAAGAGACCCAGTACTTC
. | TRBJ1-5 | TRBV25-1 | . | CASSEDGGGQPQHF | TGTGCCAGCAGTGAAGACGGGGGCGGACAGCCCCAGCATTTT
many | TRBJ2-5 | TRBV7-9 | TRBD1 | CASSLGQALETQYF | TGTGCCAGCAGCTTGGGACAGGCTTTGGAGACCCAGTACTTC
. | TRBJ1-2 | TRBV12-3/TRBV12-4 | . | CASSLAGPHYGYTF | TGTGCCAGCAGTTTAGCGGGTCCTCACTATGGCTACACCTTC
. | TRBJ2-1 | TRBV29-1 | . | CSVRSRAPSYNEQFF | TGCAGCGTTCGATCTCGCGCGCCCTCCTACAATGAGCAGTTCTTC
. | TRBJ2-7 | TRBV7-9 | . | CASGWGSSIDYEQYF | TGTGCCAGCGGCTGGGGTAGCTCGATAGACTACGAGCAGTACTTC
many | TRBJ1-6 | TRBV6-5 | TRBD1 | CASRRTGSSLHF | TGTGCCAGCAGACGGACAGGGTCGTCCCTCCACTTT
many | TRBJ2-2 | TRBV9 | TRBD2 | CASSTLAVANTGELFF | TGTGCCAGCAGCACACTAGCGGTTGCGAACACCGGGGAGCTGTTTTTT
few | TRBJ1-5 | TRBV6-1 | TRBD1 | CASSWTGGQDQPQHF | TGTGCCAGCAGTTGGACAGGGGGCCAGGATCAGCCCCAGCATTTT
. | TRBJ2-1 | TRBV7-2 | TRBD2 | CASSLETSEQFF | TGTGCCAGCAGTTTGGAGACTAGCGAGCAGTTCTTC
few | TRBJ2-5 | TRBV4-3 | TRBD1 | CASSQEMYGTVQETQYF | TGCGCCAGCAGCCAAGAAATGTATGGGACAGTACAAGAGACCCAGTACTTC
. | TRBJ2-7 | TRBV7-2 | TRBD1 | CASSQDPDRDEQYF | TGTGCCAGCAGCCAAGACCCAGACAGGGACGAGCAGTACTTC
once | TRBJ1-2 | TRBV29-1 | . | CSVVGRIDYTF | TGCAGCGTGGTTGGGCGTATCGACTACACCTTC
. | TRBJ2-5 | TRBV5-1 | TRBD2 | CASSAGGEAQYF | TGCGCCAGCAGCGCGGGAGGGGAGGCCCAGTACTTC
many | TRBJ1-2 | TRBV11-2 | . | CASSPGPTALYGYTF | TGTGCCAGCAGCCCCGGACCCACAGCCCTCTATGGCTACACCTTC
many | TRBJ1-4 | TRBV12-3/TRBV12-4 | TRBD1 | CASRTTGVEKLFF | TGTGCCAGCAGAACGACAGGGGTTGAAAAACTGTTTTTT
many | TRBJ1-1 | TRBV4-3 | . | CASTASLLNTEASF | TGCGCCAGCACTGCTTCTCTACTGAACACTGAAGCTTCCTTT
. | TRBJ1-2 | TRBV5-1 | . | CASSLERRLGEYGYTF | TGCGCCAGCAGCTTGGAACGGAGGCTAGGGGAGTATGGCTACACCTTC
. | TRBJ2-2 | TRBV19 | . | CATATQGGSTGELFF | TGTGCCACAGCGACCCAAGGGGGTAGCACCGGGGAGCTGTTTTTT
many | TRBJ2-7 | TRBV6-5 | TRBD2 | CASSYSGGGTNYEQYF | TGTGCCAGCAGTTACTCTGGCGGGGGGACGAACTACGAGCAGTACTTC
. | TRBJ2-7 | TRBV12-3/TRBV12-4 | TRBD2 | CASSLGGLAKQYF | TGTGCCAGCAGCCTGGGGGGACTAGCCAAGCAGTACTTC
. | TRBJ2-2 | TRBV10-3 | . | CASSRTINTGELFF | TGTGCCAGCAGTCGGACTATAAACACCGGGGAGCTGTTTTTT
many | TRBJ2-7 | TRBV14 | . | CASSPLGVREQYF | TGTGCCAGCAGCCCCCTCGGAGTCCGCGAGCAGTACTTC
. | TRBJ2-7 | TRBV29-1 | . | CSVEETEGQYF | TGCAGCGTTGAAGAGACAGAGGGGCAGTACTTC
many | TRBJ2-5 | TRBV20-1 | TRBD1 | CSASLDRAKTQYF | TGCAGTGCAAGCCTGGACAGGGCGAAGACCCAGTACTTC